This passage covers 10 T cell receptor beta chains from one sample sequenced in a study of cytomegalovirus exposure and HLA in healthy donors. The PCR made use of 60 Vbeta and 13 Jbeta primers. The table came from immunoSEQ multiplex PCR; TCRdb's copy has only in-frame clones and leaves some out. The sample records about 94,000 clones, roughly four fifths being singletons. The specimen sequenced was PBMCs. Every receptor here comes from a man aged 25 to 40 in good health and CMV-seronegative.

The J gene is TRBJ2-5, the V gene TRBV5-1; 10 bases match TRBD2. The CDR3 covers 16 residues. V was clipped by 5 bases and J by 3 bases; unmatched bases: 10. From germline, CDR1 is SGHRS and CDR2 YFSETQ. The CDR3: CASRADSSGGKETQYF. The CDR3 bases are TGCGCCAGCAGGGCTGATTCTAGCGGGGGCAAAGAGACCCAGTACTTC.

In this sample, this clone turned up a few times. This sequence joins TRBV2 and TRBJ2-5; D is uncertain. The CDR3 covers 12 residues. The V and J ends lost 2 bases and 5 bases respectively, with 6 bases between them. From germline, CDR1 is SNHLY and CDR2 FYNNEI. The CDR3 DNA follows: TGTGCCAGCAGTGAACAGTCTGAGACCCAGTACTTC. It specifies CASSEQSETQYF.

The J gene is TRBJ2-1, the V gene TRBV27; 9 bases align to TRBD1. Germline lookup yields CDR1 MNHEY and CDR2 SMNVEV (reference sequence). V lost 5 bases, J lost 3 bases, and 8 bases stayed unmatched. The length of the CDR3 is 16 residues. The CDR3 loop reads CASSPLGTGLYNEQFF. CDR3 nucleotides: TGTGCCAGCAGTCCGCTCGGGACAGGGCTCTACAATGAGCAGTTCTTC.

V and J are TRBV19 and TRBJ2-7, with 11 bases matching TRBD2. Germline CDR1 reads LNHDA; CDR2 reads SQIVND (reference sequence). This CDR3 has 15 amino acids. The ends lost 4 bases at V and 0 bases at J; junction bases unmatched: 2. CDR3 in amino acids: CASSTGTSGSYEQYF. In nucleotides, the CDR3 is TGTGCCAGTAGTACCGGGACTAGCGGCTCCTACGAGCAGTACTTC.

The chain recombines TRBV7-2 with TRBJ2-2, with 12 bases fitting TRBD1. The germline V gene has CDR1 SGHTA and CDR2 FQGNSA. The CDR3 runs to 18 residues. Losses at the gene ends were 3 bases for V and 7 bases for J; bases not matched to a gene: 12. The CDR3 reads CASSFMVPGTGGLGELFF. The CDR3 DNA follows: TGTGCCAGCAGCTTTATGGTCCCCGGGACAGGGGGCCTCGGGGAGCTGTTTTTT. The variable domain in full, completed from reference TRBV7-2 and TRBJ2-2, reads GAGVSQSPSNKVTEKGKDVELRCDPISGHTALYWYRQSLGQGLEFLIYFQGNSAPDKSGLPSDRFSAERTGGSVSTLTIQRTQQEDSAVYLCASSFMVPGTGGLGELFFGEGSRLTVL.

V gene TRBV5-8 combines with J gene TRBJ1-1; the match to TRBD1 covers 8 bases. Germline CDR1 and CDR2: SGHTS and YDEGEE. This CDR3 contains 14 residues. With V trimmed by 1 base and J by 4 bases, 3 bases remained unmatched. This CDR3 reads CASSLRTGFTEAFF. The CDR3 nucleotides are TGTGCCAGCAGCTTGAGGACAGGGTTCACTGAAGCTTTCTTT.

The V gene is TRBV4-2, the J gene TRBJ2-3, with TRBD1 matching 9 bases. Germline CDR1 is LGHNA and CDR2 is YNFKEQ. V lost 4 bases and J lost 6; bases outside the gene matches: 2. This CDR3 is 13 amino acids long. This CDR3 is CASSLDRGDTQYF. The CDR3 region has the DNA TGTGCCAGCAGCCTGGACAGGGGCGATACGCAGTATTTT.

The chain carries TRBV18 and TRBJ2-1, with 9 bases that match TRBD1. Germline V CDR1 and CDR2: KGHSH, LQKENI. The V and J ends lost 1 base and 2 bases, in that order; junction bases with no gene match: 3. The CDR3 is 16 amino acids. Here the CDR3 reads CASSPRTGEPYNEQFF. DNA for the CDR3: TGTGCCAGCTCACCACGGACAGGGGAACCCTACAATGAGCAGTTCTTC.

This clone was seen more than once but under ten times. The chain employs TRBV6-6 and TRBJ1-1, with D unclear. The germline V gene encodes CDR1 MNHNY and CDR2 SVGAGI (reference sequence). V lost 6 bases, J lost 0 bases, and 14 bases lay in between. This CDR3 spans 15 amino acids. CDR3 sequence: CASRINTRMNTEAFF. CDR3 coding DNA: TGTGCCAGCAGAATTAACACCAGAATGAACACTGAAGCTTTCTTT.

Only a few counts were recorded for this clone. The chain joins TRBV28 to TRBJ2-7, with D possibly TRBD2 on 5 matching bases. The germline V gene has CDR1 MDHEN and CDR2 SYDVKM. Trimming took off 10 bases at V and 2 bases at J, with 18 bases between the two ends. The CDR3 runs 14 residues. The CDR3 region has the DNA TGTGCCATTGAGGGTCTTGCTGGGACCTACGAGCAGTACTTC. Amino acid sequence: CAIEGLAGTYEQYF. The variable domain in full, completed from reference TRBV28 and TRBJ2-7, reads DVKVTQSSRYLVKRTGEKVFLECVQDMDHENMFWYRQDPGLGLRLIYFSYDVKMKEKGDIPEGYSVSREKKERFSLILESASTNQTSMYLCAIEGLAGTYEQYFGPGTRLTVT.